This TCR beta chain was recovered during a study of CD8+CD57+ T cells in acquired aplastic anemia. The template for TCR beta VDJ and CDR3 sequence profiling was genomic DNA. Using its own MiXCR run on the reads, TCRdb lists one record per CDR3 protein. In the table there are under 200,000 distinct CDR3 sequences, approximately 48% of which are singletons. Only patients with CD8+CD57+ cell expansion on flow cytometry were chosen for sequencing. Trimming cost V 6 bases and J 2 bases; bases outside gene matches: 6. This CDR3 has 14 residues. The germline CDR1 and CDR2 sequences are LNHDA and SQIVND (reference sequence). The study, taken as a whole, reports: Between patients and controls, twenty-nine CD8+ CDR3 sequences were found in common. Levels of CD8+ Simpson's diversity were not significantly distinct in patients versus controls.

Comments on this clonotype: Its antigen is undetermined.

What was sequenced was sorted CD4+, CD8+, or CD8+CD57+ T cells (not recorded which) from PBMCs. This clonotype originated in a human donor with aplastic anemia. This chain links TRBV19 with TRBJ2-7, with 8 bases fitting TRBD2. The CDR3 protein is CASRLAGGPYEQYF. The DNA for the CDR3 is TGTGCCAGTAGGTTGGCGGGAGGCCCCTACGAGCAGTACTTC.